This TCR beta chain was found in a study of regulatory T cells in long-lasting Graves disease (TCRdb year 2021). In the study overall: In the newly diagnosed Graves' disease group, patients had been taking antithyroid drugs for less than 3 months. Peripheral blood TCR sequencing and RNA sequencing compared persistent Graves' disease patients with newly diagnosed Graves' disease patients. The study was registered as a clinical trial and conducted in China. A total of approximately 35 samples underwent TCR sequencing: around 13 from persistent and around 20 from newly diagnosed Graves' disease patients. Results the study describes overall, beyond this receptor: Sequencing and analysis were limited to the TCR beta chain. Patients with persistent disease shared more public clonotypes (fewer than 3,000) than newly diagnosed patients did (nearly 1,000). The small sample size was acknowledged by the authors as a limitation that may reduce accuracy. Because the primary lesion, thyroid tissue, could not be accessed, the study looked at peripheral blood alone. TRBV28, TRBJ1-2 and TRBJ2-5 were preferentially used in persistent disease, while TRBV20-1 and TRBJ2-1 were favored in newly diagnosed disease. Compared with newly diagnosed patients, persistent Graves' disease patients had lower TCR Shannon entropy and fewer highly expanded clones, which suggests clonal expansion.

What the time point label conveys for this sample: newly diagnosed GD, antithyroid drugs for less than 3 months. RNA was extracted from PBMCs in TRIzol for both TCR sequencing and RNA sequencing. Graves' disease was diagnosed according to American Thyroid Association guidelines. Patients for the study were recruited at an endocrinology department in Xi'an, China. Each patient gave approximately 10 milliliters of peripheral blood, collected in an EDTA anticoagulant tube. Ficoll Paque Plus density gradient separation was used to isolate PBMCs, and no additional T cell sorting was done. An Agilent 2100 Bioanalyzer and agarose gel were used to assess RNA quality, and a NanoDrop 2000 was used to measure RNA concentration. The library came from multiplex PCR. The sequencer listed for this sample is Illumina HiSeq 4000. To build TCR beta libraries, CDR3 regions were amplified by Arm-PCR using iRepertoire HTBI primers. Before sequencing, the PCR products underwent gel purification. In the source study's methods: A total of under 80 TRBV and 14 TRBJ segments were identified across samples and were used for gene usage analysis of CDR3 amino acid clonotypes. Filtered high-quality paired reads were merged into contigs using COPE and FqMerger. BLAST was used to align contigs to IMGT TRBV, TRBD and TRBJ reference genes, with CDR3 defined following IMGT. Any clonotype with a frequency above 0.1% was counted as a highly expanded clone. Shannon entropy was used to measure repertoire diversity, and the Gini coefficient was used to measure V-J evenness. Public clonotypes were defined as clonotypes shared by more than one individual. In-frame beta chains were kept once TCRdb had trimmed the public reads at Q25 with fastp and called clones with MiXCR. Under each unique CDR3 protein, matching rows form one entry showing the most common genes and DNA. The authors' filters were not applied to this entry. A total of around 360,000 distinct CDR3 sequences appear in this sample, roughly 17% of them only once. In total, the top ten clones hold around 20% of the sample.

Remarks on this clonotype: The target of this receptor is not known. The record has no base qualities; no much larger clone is one base away.

The germline V gene (reference sequence) provides CDR1 SGHNT and CDR2 YYREEE. The trim is 0 bases for V and 0 bases for J, with a gap of 8 bases between the germline ends. The CDR3 contains 15 residues, cysteine and phenylalanine counted. Just the 45-base CDR3 DNA is kept, in frame starting at base 1. The sample also formed part of further work on T cells in Graves' hyperthyroidism and ophthalmopathy. In that second paper, the authors write: Stable Graves' hyperthyroidism was defined as the absence of progression to ophthalmopathy over 18 months of follow-up. The hyperthyroidism patients were between 18 and 65 years old and newly diagnosed, with a disease duration of less than 2 months. The study excluded patients with uncontrolled infections, other autoimmune diseases, pregnancy or lactation. Diagnoses were based on clinical symptoms, serum thyroxine and TRAb, thyroid ultrasound and orbital computed tomography. The first round of RT-PCR for the TCR CDR3 was performed with the HTBI primer set and the Qiagen OneStep RT-PCR kit. Most expanded thyroid clonotypes (frequency above 0.001) were also detected in blood, suggesting blood repertoires may reflect thyroid immune responses. A model built on a 13 V-J signature distinguished ophthalmopathy from stable hyperthyroidism, reaching around 87% sensitivity and about 81% specificity in cross-validation and 80%/75% in testing. During validation, the model predicted progression to ophthalmopathy a median of approximately 7 months ahead of onset, with around 71% sensitivity and around 72% specificity. To identify TCR V-J signatures that set the groups apart, the researchers used a discovery cohort of approximately 98 patients, made up of fewer than 50 with Graves' ophthalmopathy and 57 with stable Graves' hyperthyroidism. Prospective prediction of ophthalmopathy was tested in an independent validation cohort consisting of fewer than 20 hyperthyroidism patients and more than 15 patients who later progressed to ophthalmopathy. For training and testing, the roughly 97 patients in the discovery cohort were randomly divided in a 7:3 ratio. The study also compared thyroid tissue and blood T-cell repertoires from about six Graves' hyperthyroidism patients. Following sampling, methimazole starting at 30 mg daily was given to hyperthyroidism patients, and high-dose intravenous methylprednisolone was given to ophthalmopathy patients. A second multiplex PCR round built the libraries, followed by size selection and purification. Sequencing of the libraries was done on an Illumina HiSeq2000 using paired-end 100 bp reads. SOAPnuke was used to process the raw data, with reads discarded if the reads contained adapters or uncalled bases, had a mean Phred below 15, or lacked an exact constant-primer or identifier match. COPE v1.2.5 was used to merge high-quality paired reads, and clonotypes were defined as unique nucleotide sequences. Clonotypes were aligned to IMGT TRBV, TRBD and TRBJ reference segments using MiTCR v1.1. Analysis was restricted to V-J combinations with a frequency above 0.0001, which covered 99% to 99.2% of repertoires. A TCS score was defined as the ratio of F50 (clonal expansion) to E x V (chaos), with BLOSUM62-based TCRdist applied between CDR3 peptides within each V-J. Welch's t-statistics and random forest reduced approximately 520 V-J features to around 14, which were used in a naive Bayes classifier (R e1071). No statistical method was used to set the sample size in advance, and investigators knew the group allocation. According to the paper, TCR Vbeta CDR3 sequencing was carried out on approximately 140 peripheral blood samples, which came from approximately 43 ophthalmopathy, some 73 hyperthyroidism and approximately 17 progressor patients.

Sequenced material: peripheral blood mononuclear cells (PBMCs), taken at new diagnosis, from a patient treated with antithyroid drugs. The sequence joins TRBV5-4 to TRBJ2-3; confidence is insufficient to name the D gene. This TCR came from a woman aged 18-29 years with Graves disease. Donor details come from another sample of the same person, matched by shared clones. CDR3 loop: CASSLGSPSTDTQYF. The DNA is as follows: TGTGCCAGCAGCTTGGGCAGTCCAAGCACAGATACGCAGTATTTT.